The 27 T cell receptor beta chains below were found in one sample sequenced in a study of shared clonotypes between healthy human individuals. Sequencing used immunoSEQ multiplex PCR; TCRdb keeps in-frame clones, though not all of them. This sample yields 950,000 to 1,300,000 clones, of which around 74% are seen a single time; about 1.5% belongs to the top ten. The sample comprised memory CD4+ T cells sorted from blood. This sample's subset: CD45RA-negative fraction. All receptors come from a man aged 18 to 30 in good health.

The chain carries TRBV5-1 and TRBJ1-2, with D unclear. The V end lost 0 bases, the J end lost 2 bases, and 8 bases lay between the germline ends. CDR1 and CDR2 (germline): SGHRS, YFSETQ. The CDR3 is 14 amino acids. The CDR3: CASSLALGNYGYTF. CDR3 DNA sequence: TGCGCCAGCAGCTTGGCCTTAGGGAACTATGGCTACACCTTC.

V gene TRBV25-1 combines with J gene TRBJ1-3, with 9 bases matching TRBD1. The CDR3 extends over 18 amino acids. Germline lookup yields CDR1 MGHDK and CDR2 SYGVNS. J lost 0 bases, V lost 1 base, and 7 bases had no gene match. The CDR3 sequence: CASSESPGQGFSGNTIYF. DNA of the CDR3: TGTGCCAGCAGTGAATCCCCGGGACAGGGATTCTCTGGAAACACCATATATTTT.

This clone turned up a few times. CDR3 amino acids: CATSRAGTGGGEEQYF. In nucleotides, the CDR3 is TGTGCCACCAGCAGAGCCGGGACAGGGGGCGGAGAAGAGCAGTACTTC. This chain joins TRBV15 and TRBJ2-7, with TRBD1 matching 12 bases. With 1 base clipped from V and 7 bases from J, the junction kept 8 bases outside the gene matches. The CDR3 contains 16 residues. CDR1 and CDR2 (germline): LNHNV, YYDKDF (reference sequence).

The CDR3 protein is CASSDGTSSRGQYF. In DNA, the CDR3 is TGCGCCAGCAGTGATGGCACGTCGAGTCGGGGGCAGTACTTC. This rearrangement joins TRBV10-2 to TRBJ2-7; perhaps TRBD2 as D (5 bases). The CDR3 is made up of 14 amino acids. Germline V CDR1 and CDR2: WSHSY, SAAADI. Trimming removed 3 bases from V and 9 bases from J, with 18 bases in between.

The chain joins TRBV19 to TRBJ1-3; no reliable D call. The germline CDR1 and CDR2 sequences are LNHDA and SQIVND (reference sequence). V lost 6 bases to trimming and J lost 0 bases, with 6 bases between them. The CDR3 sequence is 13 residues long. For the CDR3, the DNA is TGTGCCAGTAGCACCTACTCTGGAAACACCATATATTTT. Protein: CASSTYSGNTIYF.

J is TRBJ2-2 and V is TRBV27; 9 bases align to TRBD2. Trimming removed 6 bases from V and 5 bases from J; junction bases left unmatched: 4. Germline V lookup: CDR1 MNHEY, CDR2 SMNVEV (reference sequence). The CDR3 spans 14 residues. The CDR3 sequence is CASRIAGATGELFF. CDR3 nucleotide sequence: TGTGCCAGCAGAATAGCGGGGGCGACCGGGGAGCTGTTTTTT.

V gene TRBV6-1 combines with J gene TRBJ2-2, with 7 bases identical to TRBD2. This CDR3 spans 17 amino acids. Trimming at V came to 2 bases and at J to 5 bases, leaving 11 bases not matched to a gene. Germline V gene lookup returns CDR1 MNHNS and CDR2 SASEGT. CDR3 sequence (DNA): TGTGCCAGCAGTGAAACTCGGCTAGCGGTGGGGACCGGGGAGCTGTTTTTT. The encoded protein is CASSETRLAVGTGELFF.

The CDR3 region is CASSWRGPTDTQYF. In DNA form, the CDR3 reads TGTGCCAGCAGCTGGCGGGGTCCAACAGATACGCAGTATTTT. The rearrangement uses TRBV11-2 and TRBJ2-3, with D maybe TRBD2 (6 bases). CDR3 size: 14 residues. Germline CDR1 SGHAT, CDR2 FQNNGV. V shed 4 bases and J shed 3 bases, with 11 bases lying between them.

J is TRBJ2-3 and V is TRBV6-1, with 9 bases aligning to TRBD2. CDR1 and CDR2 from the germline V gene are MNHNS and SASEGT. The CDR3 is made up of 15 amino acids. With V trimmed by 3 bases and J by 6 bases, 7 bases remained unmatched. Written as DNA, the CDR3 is TGTGCCAGCAGTGATATAGCGGGGGTCGCGGATACGCAGTATTTT. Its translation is CASSDIAGVADTQYF.

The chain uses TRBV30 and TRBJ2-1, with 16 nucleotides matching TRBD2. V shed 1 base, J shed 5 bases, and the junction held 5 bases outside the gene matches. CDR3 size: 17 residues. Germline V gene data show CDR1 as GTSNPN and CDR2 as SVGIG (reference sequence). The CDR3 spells CAWSAWGLAGGNNEQFF. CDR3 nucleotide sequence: TGTGCCTGGAGTGCGTGGGGACTAGCGGGAGGGAACAATGAGCAGTTCTTC.

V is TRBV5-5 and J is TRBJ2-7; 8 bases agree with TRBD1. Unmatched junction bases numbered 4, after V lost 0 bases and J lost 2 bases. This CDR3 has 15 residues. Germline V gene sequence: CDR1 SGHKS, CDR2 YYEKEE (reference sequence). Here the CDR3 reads CASSLAGQGAYEQYF. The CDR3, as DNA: TGTGCCAGCAGCTTGGCCGGACAGGGAGCCTACGAGCAGTACTTC.

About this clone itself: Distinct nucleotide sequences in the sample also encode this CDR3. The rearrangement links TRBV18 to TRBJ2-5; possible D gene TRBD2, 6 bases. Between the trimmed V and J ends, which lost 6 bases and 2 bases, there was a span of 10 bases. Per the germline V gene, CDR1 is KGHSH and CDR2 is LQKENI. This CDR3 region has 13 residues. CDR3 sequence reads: CASSGGVQETQYF. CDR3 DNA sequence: TGTGCCAGCTCGGGGGGAGTTCAAGAGACCCAGTACTTC. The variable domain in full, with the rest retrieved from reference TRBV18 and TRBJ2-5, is NAGVMQNPRHLVRRRGQEARLRCSPMKGHSHVYWYRQLPEEGLKFMVYLQKENIIDESGMPKERFSAEFPKEGPSILRIQQVVRGDSAAYFCASSGGVQETQYFGPGTRLLVL.

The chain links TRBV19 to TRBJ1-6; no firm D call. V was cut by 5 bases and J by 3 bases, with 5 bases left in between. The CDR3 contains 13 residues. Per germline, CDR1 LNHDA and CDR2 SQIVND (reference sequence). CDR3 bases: TGTGCCAGTAGTGACAACTATAATTCACCCCTCCACTTT. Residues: CASSDNYNSPLHF.

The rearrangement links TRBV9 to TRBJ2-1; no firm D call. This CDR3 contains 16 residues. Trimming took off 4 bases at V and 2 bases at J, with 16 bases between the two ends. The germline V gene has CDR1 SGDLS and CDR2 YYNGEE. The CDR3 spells CASSFVPEGPYNEQFF. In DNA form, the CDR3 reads TGTGCCAGCAGCTTTGTCCCCGAAGGGCCCTACAATGAGCAGTTCTTC.

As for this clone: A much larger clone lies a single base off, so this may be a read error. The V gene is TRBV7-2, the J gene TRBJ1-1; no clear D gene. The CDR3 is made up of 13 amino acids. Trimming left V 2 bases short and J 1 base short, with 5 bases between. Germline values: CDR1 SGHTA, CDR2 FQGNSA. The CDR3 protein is CASSLLGNTEAFF. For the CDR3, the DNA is TGTGCCAGCAGCTTACTGGGGAACACTGAAGCTTTCTTT.

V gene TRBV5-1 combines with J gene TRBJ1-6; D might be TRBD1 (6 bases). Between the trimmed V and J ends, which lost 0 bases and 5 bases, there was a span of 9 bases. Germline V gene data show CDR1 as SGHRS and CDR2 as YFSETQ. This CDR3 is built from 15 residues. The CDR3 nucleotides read TGCGCCAGCAGCTTGGGGCAGGGGCATAATTCACCCCTCCACTTT. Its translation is CASSLGQGHNSPLHF.

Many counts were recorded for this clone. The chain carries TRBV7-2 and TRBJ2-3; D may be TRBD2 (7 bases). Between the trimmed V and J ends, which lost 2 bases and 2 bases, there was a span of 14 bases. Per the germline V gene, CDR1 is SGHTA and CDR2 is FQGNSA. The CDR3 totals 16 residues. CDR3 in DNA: TGTGCCAGCAGCTTAAGAGGGGGGGATTCCACAGATACGCAGTATTTT. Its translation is CASSLRGGDSTDTQYF.

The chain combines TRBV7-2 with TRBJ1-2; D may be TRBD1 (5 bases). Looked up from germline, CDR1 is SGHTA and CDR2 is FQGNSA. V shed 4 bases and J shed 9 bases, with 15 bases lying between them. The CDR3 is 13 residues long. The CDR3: CASSSTERPRYTF. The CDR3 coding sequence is TGTGCCAGCAGCTCGACAGAAAGGCCCCGCTACACCTTC.

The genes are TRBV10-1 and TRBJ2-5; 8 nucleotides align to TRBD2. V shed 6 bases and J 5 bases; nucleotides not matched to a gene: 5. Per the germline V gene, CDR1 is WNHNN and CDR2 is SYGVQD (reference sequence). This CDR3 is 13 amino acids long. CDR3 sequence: CASSGSGVETQYF. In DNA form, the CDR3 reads TGCGCCAGCAGCGGTAGCGGGGTGGAGACCCAGTACTTC.

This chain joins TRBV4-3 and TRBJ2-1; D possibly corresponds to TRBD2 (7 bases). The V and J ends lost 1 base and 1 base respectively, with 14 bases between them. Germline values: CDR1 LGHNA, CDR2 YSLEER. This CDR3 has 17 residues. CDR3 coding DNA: TGCGCCAGCAGCCAAGGATTGGGGGGGCAATCCTACAATGAGCAGTTCTTC. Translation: CASSQGLGGQSYNEQFF.

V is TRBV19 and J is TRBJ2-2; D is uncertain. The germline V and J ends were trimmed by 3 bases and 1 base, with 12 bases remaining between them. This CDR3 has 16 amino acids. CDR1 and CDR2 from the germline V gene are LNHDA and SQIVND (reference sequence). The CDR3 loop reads CASSISELRNTGELFF. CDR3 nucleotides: TGTGCCAGTAGTATCTCAGAACTCAGGAACACCGGGGAGCTGTTTTTT.

The CDR3 region is CASSKRTGGSKNIQYF. The CDR3 coding sequence is TGTGCCAGCAGTAAGAGGACGGGGGGATCCAAAAACATTCAGTACTTC. The rearrangement links TRBV2 to TRBJ2-4, with 7 bases lining up with TRBD2. The V segment lost 5 bases and the J segment 2 bases; nucleotides outside the gene matches: 9. The CDR3 contains 16 residues. Germline assignment: CDR1 SNHLY and CDR2 FYNNEI.

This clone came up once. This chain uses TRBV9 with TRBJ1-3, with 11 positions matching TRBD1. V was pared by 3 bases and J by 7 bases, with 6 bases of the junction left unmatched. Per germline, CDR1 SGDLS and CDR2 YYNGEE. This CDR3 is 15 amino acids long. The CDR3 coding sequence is TGTGCCAGCAGCGAACGGACAGGGGGCATGAACACCATATATTTT. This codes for CASSERTGGMNTIYF.

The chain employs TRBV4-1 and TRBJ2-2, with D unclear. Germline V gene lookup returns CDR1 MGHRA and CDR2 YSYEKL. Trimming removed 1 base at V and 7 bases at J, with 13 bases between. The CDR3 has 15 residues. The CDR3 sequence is CASSQGRSTGGELFF. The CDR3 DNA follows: TGCGCCAGCAGCCAAGGTCGTTCGACGGGCGGGGAGCTGTTTTTT.

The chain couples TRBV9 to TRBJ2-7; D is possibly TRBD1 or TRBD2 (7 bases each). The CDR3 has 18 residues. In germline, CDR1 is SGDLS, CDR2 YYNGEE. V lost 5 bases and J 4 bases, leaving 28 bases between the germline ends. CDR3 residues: CASSPRRGGRGYGYEQYF. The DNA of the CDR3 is TGTGCCAGCAGTCCCCGGAGGGGGGGCAGGGGGTATGGTTACGAGCAGTACTTC.

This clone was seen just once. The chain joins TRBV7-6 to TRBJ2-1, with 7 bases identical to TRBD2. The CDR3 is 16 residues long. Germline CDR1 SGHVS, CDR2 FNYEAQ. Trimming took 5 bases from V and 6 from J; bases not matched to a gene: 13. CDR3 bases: TGTGCCAGCAGCCTACAGCCGGGGGGTATTCGCAATGAGCAGTTCTTC. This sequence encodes CASSLQPGGIRNEQFF.

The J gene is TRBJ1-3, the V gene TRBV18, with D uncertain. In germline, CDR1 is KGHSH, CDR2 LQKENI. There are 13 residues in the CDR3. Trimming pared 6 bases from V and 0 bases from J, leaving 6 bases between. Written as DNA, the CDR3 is TGTGCCAGCTCGAAGGGCTCTGGAAACACCATATATTTT. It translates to CASSKGSGNTIYF.